The 22 T cell receptor beta chains below were found in one sample sequenced in a study of blood T cell repertoires in COVID-19. Measured with immunoSEQ multiplex PCR; TCRdb has only the in-frame clones, and not every one. This table has around 250,000 clones, roughly nine tenths appearing once. The source material was PBMCs or T cells enriched from blood (not recorded which). These receptors were collected from a human donor in a cohort exposed to, infected with or recovered from COVID-19 (not recorded which). The donor label of this sample is uncertain.

The rearrangement joins TRBV30 to TRBJ1-2, with unresolved D. The CDR3 totals 12 residues. Trimming took 7 bases from V and 0 from J, leaving 9 bases between them. Germline V lookup: CDR1 GTSNPN, CDR2 SVGIG (reference sequence). CDR3 amino acids: CAYMATNYGYTF. The CDR3 DNA follows: TGTGCCTATATGGCCACTAACTATGGCTACACCTTC.

This chain joins TRBV30 and TRBJ2-3; TRBD2 might be the D (7 bases). V shed 8 bases and J shed 2 bases, with 14 bases lying between them. CDR3 size: 13 residues. CDR1 GTSNPN and CDR2 SVGIG come from the germline V gene (reference sequence). The CDR3 loop is CAGGGPYTDTQYF. In nucleotides, the CDR3 is TGTGCCGGCGGGGGCCCTTACACAGATACGCAGTATTTT.

The CDR3 DNA reads TGTGCCAGCAGCTTCAGGGGCGGGGAGACCCAGTACTTC. Its protein is CASSFRGGETQYF. The chain employs TRBV5-4 and TRBJ2-5; D is possibly TRBD1 (6 bases). The CDR3 contains 13 residues. Trimming removed 2 bases from V and 5 bases from J, with 10 bases in between. Per the germline V gene, CDR1 is SGHNT and CDR2 is YYREEE (reference sequence).

The chain combines TRBV6-2 or TRBV6-3 with TRBJ2-5; 7 bases agree with TRBD2. Germline values: CDR1 MNHEY, CDR2 SVGEGT. V shed 0 bases, J shed 6 bases, and the junction held 10 bases outside the gene matches. The CDR3 spans 16 residues. The CDR3 protein is CASSYSGAGVGKTQYF. The CDR3 region has the DNA TGTGCCAGCAGTTACTCAGGCGCGGGGGTCGGGAAGACCCAGTACTTC.

This chain joins TRBV11-3 and TRBJ2-3; 10 bases fit TRBD1. CDR3 length: 17 amino acids. The germline gives CDR1 SGHNT, CDR2 YENEEA. V shed 1 base, J shed 2 bases, and the junction held 6 bases outside the gene matches. The CDR3 nucleotides read TGTGCCAGCAGCTTAGGGGACAGGGGAAGGGACACAGATACGCAGTATTTT. Translation gives CASSLGDRGRDTDTQYF.

This chain connects TRBV5-5 to TRBJ1-1; no clear D. The CDR3 length is 12 residues. Germline loops: CDR1 SGHKS, CDR2 YYEKEE (reference sequence). With 4 bases removed from V and 3 bases from J, the gap between germline ends came to 7 bases. This chain's CDR3 is CASSRADTEAFF. The CDR3, as DNA: TGTGCCAGCAGCCGAGCCGACACTGAAGCTTTCTTT.

The chain carries TRBV3-1 (or the pseudogene TRBV3-2) and TRBJ1-2; 10 bases agree with TRBD1. Germline trimming cut 4 bases from V and 0 bases from J; bases unmatched to any gene: 5. Germline loops: CDR1 LGHDT, CDR2 YNNKEL (reference sequence). The CDR3 totals 16 residues. CDR3 sequence: CASSRGQGGANYGYTF. CDR3 in DNA: TGTGCCAGCAGCCGCGGACAGGGGGGAGCTAACTATGGCTACACCTTC.

The chain carries TRBV18 and TRBJ1-2, with TRBD1 identical over 10 bases. The V segment lost 3 bases and the J segment 7 bases; nucleotides outside the gene matches: 5. Germline V gene sequence: CDR1 KGHSH, CDR2 LQKENI. The CDR3 runs to 14 residues. The DNA of the CDR3 is TGTGCCAGCTCACCCTCGGACAGGGGGTCTGGCTACACCTTC. Translating gives CASSPSDRGSGYTF.

This chain connects TRBV5-1 to TRBJ1-2; no clear D. The CDR3 loop spans 13 amino acids. Trimming removed 1 base from V and 7 bases from J, with 11 bases in between. Germline loops: CDR1 SGHRS, CDR2 YFSETQ. The CDR3 spells CASSLSGSSGYTF. The CDR3 region has the DNA TGCGCCAGCAGCTTGTCGGGGAGTAGTGGCTACACCTTC.

The rearrangement joins TRBV12-5 to TRBJ2-5; TRBD1 might be the D (6 bases). Per germline, CDR1 LGHNT and CDR2 FRNRAP. V lost 6 bases to trimming and J lost 0 bases, with 17 bases between them. CDR3 length: 16 residues. CDR3 protein: CASGLYPGHHQETQYF. CDR3 DNA: TGTGCTAGTGGATTATACCCGGGACACCACCAAGAGACCCAGTACTTC.

This rearrangement joins TRBV10-3 to TRBJ2-5, with D possibly TRBD1 on 6 matching bases. V was trimmed by 9 bases and J by 2 bases, leaving 19 bases between them. CDR3 length: 15 residues. Germline assignment: CDR1 ENHRY and CDR2 SYGVKD. CDR3 amino acids: CAIGGSEQGQETQYF. In DNA form, the CDR3 reads TGTGCCATTGGGGGCTCGGAGCAGGGTCAAGAGACCCAGTACTTC.

The chain recombines TRBV5-6 with TRBJ1-2, with 7 bases aligning to TRBD1. The CDR3 is made up of 14 amino acids. In germline, CDR1 is SGHDT, CDR2 YYEEEE. J was trimmed by 7 bases and V by 2 bases; bases with no gene match: 8. CDR3 bases: TGTGCCAGCAGCTTAAACAGGGGTACTTTTGGCTACACCTTC. Amino acid sequence: CASSLNRGTFGYTF. Based on the CDR3 plus reference TRBV5-6 and TRBJ1-2, the full variable domain is DAGVTQSPTHLIKTRGQQVTLRCSPKSGHDTVSWYQQALGQGPQFIFQYYEEEERQRGNFPDRFSGHQFPNYSSELNVNALLLGDSALYLCASSLNRGTFGYTFGSGTRLTVV.

The J gene is TRBJ2-7, the V gene TRBV27; 8 bases are shared with TRBD1. Germline-derived CDR1 and CDR2 are MNHEY and SMNVEV (reference sequence). This CDR3 is built from 15 residues. After removal of 3 bases from V and 6 bases from J, the junction contained 10 bases not matched to a gene. The CDR3 coding sequence is TGTGCCAGCAGTTTTATCAGGGGGCCTCCCGGCGAGCAGTACTTC. This encodes CASSFIRGPPGEQYF.

CDR3 protein: CASSSPGSTGNTIYF. In DNA form, the CDR3 reads TGTGCCAGCAGCTCACCCGGGTCCACTGGAAACACCATATATTTT. The chain is built from TRBV14 and TRBJ1-3; the D is unclear. This CDR3 contains 15 residues. Germline V gene data show CDR1 as SGHDN and CDR2 as FVKESK. Trimming pared 5 bases from V and 2 bases from J, leaving 13 bases between.

This chain links TRBV24-1 with TRBJ2-2, with 7 bases fitting TRBD2. Trimming took 2 bases from V and 3 from J; bases not matched to a gene: 11. Germline CDR1 reads KGHDR; CDR2 reads SFDVKD. The CDR3 is 18 residues long. The CDR3 here is CATSDYYKTGGYTGELFF. Here the CDR3 DNA reads TGTGCCACCAGTGATTACTACAAGACGGGGGGATACACCGGGGAGCTGTTTTTT.

J is TRBJ1-2 and V is TRBV11-2; D is perhaps TRBD1 (5 bases). Germline V lookup: CDR1 SGHAT, CDR2 FQNNGV. CDR3 length: 14 residues. The V gene lost 5 bases and the J gene lost 4 bases, with 14 bases spanning the gap. The CDR3 DNA reads as TGTGCCAGCAGCCCAGGGCGGGGAAGCTATGGCTACACCTTC. Translating gives CASSPGRGSYGYTF.

The chain has TRBV3-1 (or the pseudogene TRBV3-2) and TRBJ2-1; TRBD2 is a possible D gene (6 bases). The V end lost 3 bases, the J end lost 9 bases, and 18 bases lay between the germline ends. Germline V gene lookup returns CDR1 LGHDT and CDR2 YNNKEL (reference sequence). This CDR3 region has 15 residues. The CDR3 sequence: CASSHGGVLRAEQFF. CDR3 DNA: TGTGCCAGCAGCCATGGAGGGGTGCTCCGAGCTGAGCAGTTCTTC.

The gene calls are TRBV4-1 and TRBJ1-6, with D perhaps TRBD1 (5 bases). The CDR3 consists of 16 residues. Germline CDR1 MGHRA, CDR2 YSYEKL. V dropped 1 base and J dropped 8 bases, with 15 bases sitting between them. The CDR3 DNA follows: TGCGCCAGCAGCCAAGCGGGTCGGACAAGGGATTCACCCCTCCACTTT. Translating it yields CASSQAGRTRDSPLHF.

Here the CDR3 reads CSALDSVGAFF. For the CDR3, the DNA is TGCAGCGCCCTGGACAGCGTGGGGGCTTTCTTT. The rearrangement uses TRBV29-1 and TRBJ1-1; maybe TRBD1 (6 bases). This CDR3 comprises 11 residues. Looked up from germline, CDR1 is SQVTM and CDR2 is ANQGSEA. Trimming removed 7 bases at V and 11 bases at J, with 17 bases between. Together with reference TRBV29-1 and TRBJ1-1, the CDR3 gives the full variable domain: SAVISQKPSRDICQRGTSLTIQCQVDSQVTMMFWYRQQPGQSLTLIATANQGSEATYESGFVIDKFPISRPNLTFSTLTVSNMSPEDSSIYLCSALDSVGAFFGQGTRLTVV.

This chain connects TRBV19 to TRBJ2-2; D gene unclear. V was cut by 3 bases and J by 6 bases, with 5 bases left in between. The CDR3 is made up of 12 amino acids. The germline CDR1 and CDR2 sequences are LNHDA and SQIVND (reference sequence). CDR3: CASSIGSGELFF. Here the CDR3 DNA reads TGTGCCAGTAGTATCGGGTCCGGGGAGCTGTTTTTT.

The chain employs TRBV4-1 and TRBJ1-2; D unclear. The CDR3 sequence is 16 residues long. Germline CDR1 reads MGHRA; CDR2 reads YSYEKL. V was trimmed by 0 bases and J by 2 bases, leaving 13 bases between them. The CDR3 reads CASSQETRRRNYGYTF. Written as DNA, the CDR3 is TGCGCCAGCAGCCAAGAAACTAGACGGCGGAACTATGGCTACACCTTC.

The chain combines TRBV5-8 with TRBJ2-7; 8 positions match TRBD1. The V segment lost 3 bases and the J segment 2 bases; nucleotides outside the gene matches: 10. CDR3 length equals 16 residues. The V gene's germline CDR1 is SGHTS and CDR2 YDEGEE. CDR3 residues: CASSSGTGDSPYEQYF. CDR3 sequence (DNA): TGTGCCAGCAGCTCCGGGACAGGCGACAGTCCCTACGAGCAGTACTTC.